This note documents a single T cell receptor beta chain sequence. The target antigen is unknown. The sample originates from a study of cytomegalovirus exposure and HLA in healthy donors. General study findings and limits: In an earlier analysis, in approximately 630 donors, most V segments appeared productive either ~87% or ~30% of the time. Some public TCRs appeared in many individuals, while most sequences were rare. As immune exposure information, only CMV serostatus was available.

The germline CDR1 and CDR2 sequences are SGDLS and YYNGEE. The CDR3 is 18 residues long. Between the trimmed V and J ends, which lost 3 bases and 2 bases, there was a span of 22 bases. The PCR was carried out with 60 Vbeta primers and 13 Jbeta primers. Sequenced by immunoSEQ multiplex PCR; TCRdb stores in-frame clones only, minus some. The data show about 97,000 clones, with around 74% seen just once and 1.5% to 2% held by the top ten. The sequenced sample consisted of PBMCs. The sequence came from a woman between 40 and 55 years old in good health and CMV-seronegative. The chain is built from TRBV9 and TRBJ2-3; TRBD2 is a possible D gene (6 bases). CDR3 DNA sequence: TGTGCCAGCAGCGGCCGGGCCCTGGAGGGACTTTACACAGATACGCAGTATTTT. Translation: CASSGRALEGLYTDTQYF.